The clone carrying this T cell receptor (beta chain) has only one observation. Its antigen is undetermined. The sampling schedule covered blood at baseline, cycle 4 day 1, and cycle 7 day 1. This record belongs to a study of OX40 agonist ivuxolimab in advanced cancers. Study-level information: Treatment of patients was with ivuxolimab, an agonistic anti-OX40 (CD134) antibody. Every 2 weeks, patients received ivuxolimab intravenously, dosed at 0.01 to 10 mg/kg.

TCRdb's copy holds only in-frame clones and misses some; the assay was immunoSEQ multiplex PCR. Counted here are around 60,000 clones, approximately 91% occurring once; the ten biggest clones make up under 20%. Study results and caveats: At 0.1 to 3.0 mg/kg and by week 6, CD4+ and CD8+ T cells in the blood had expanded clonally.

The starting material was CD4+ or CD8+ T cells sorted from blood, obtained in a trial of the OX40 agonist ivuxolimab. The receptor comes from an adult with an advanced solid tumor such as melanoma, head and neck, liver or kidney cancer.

CDR3 protein: CASSLYSGTDTQYF. The CDR3 coding sequence is TGTGCCAGCAGTTTATACTCGGGCACAGATACGCAGTATTTT. The V gene is TRBV27, the J gene TRBJ2-3; the D is unclear. The CDR3 runs to 14 residues. With 1 base removed from V and 1 base from J, the gap between germline ends came to 6 bases. CDR1 and CDR2 (germline): MNHEY, SMNVEV (reference sequence).